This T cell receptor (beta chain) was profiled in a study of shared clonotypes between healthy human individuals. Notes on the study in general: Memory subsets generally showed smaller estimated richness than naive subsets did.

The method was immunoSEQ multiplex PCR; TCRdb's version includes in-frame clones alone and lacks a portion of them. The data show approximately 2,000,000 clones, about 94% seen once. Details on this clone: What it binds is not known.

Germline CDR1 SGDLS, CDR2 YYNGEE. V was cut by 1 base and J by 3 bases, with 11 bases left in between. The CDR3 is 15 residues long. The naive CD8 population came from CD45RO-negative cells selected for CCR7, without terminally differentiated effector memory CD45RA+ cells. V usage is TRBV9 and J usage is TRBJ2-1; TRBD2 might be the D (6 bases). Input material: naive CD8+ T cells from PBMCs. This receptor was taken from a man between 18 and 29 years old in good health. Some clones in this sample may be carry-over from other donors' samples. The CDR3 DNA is TGTGCCAGCAGCGTAATAAGCGGGCTCTACAATGAGCAGTTCTTC. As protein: CASSVISGLYNEQFF.